Included here is one T cell receptor (beta chain) sequence, with context. The antigen is unknown. Time point: week 47, end of study. In every dose of vaccine, 300 ug of mutant IDH1 20-mer peptide was given alongside topical imiquimod. Patients were given eight vaccinations, scheduled in weeks 1, 3, 5, 7, 11, 15, 19 and 23. The data belong to a study of a mutant IDH1 vaccine in newly diagnosed glioma. Study details: Weeks 35 and 47 hosted visits V12 and V13, respectively.

The table came from immunoSEQ multiplex PCR; TCRdb's copy has only in-frame clones and leaves some out. This sample yields tens of thousands of clones, of which about 75% are seen a single time; roughly 9.8% belongs to the top ten. Source: PBMCs, taken from a glioma patient whose treatment included an IDH1 peptide vaccine. The sequence came from a man aged 35-49 years with glioma.

The CDR3 loop is CASSPLAALREQYF. Here the CDR3 DNA reads TGCGCCAGCAGCCCACTAGCGGCCCTGAGGGAGCAGTACTTC. This rearrangement joins TRBV4-1 to TRBJ2-7; 8 bases align to TRBD2. Germline V CDR1 and CDR2: MGHRA, YSYEKL. V lost 4 bases and J lost 7; bases outside the gene matches: 9. The CDR3 runs 14 residues.